Detailed here is one T cell receptor (beta chain). There is no known antigen for this receptor. No quality values exist for individual bases; no much larger clone is one base distant. This entry is derived from a study of cytomegalovirus exposure and HLA in healthy donors (dated by TCRdb to 2017 to 2019). About the investigation overall: According to an earlier analysis of 587 of the donors, about 179 million T cells yielded over 100 million unique TCR beta sequences and approximately 300 Gb of sequence data. The number of donors typed differed by locus, with 629-630 for A, B, C, DRB1 and DQB1, 522 for DQA1, 600 to 610 for DPA1, and around 450 for DPB1. The study profiled the T cell repertoires of hundreds of subjects by immunosequencing and related them to cytomegalovirus serostatus. An earlier analysis of some 500 of the donors used high-throughput TCR beta sequencing to judge whether each TCR beta V gene segment behaved as functional or pseudogenic. About five DR-DQ haplotypes were treated as single units for association and clustering because of strong linkage in the cohort. Among about 370 genotyped donors of the cohort, an average of roughly 230,000 unique TCR beta nucleotide sequences was sequenced per donor, of which 15% to 20% were non-productive. To predict cytomegalovirus infection status, the study combined high-throughput TCR immunosequencing, statistical association of individual TCRs with disease status, and machine learning. In a later genetic analysis, genome-wide SNP genotypes for about 65% of the roughly 700 donors were used, and that subset was treated as a discovery cohort. Among the roughly 430 genotyped donors, roughly 80% belonged to the genetic ancestry cluster associated with self-reported Caucasian donors. Rather than using new phenotypic data, the later analysis identified candidate immune exposures from TCR beta sequences and from how often those sequences occurred across donors. An early release covering some 640 HLA-typed donors comprised approximately 300 gigabases of sequencing data and around 80 million unique TCR sequences. The study was designed to test whether signatures of past pathogen exposure could be identified by cataloging public T cell receptors. To study patterns of TCR occurrence, a later analysis re-analyzed previously published TCR beta repertoires from more than 550 donors and added high-resolution HLA genotyping. Donor age, sex, ethnicity and CMV serostatus were compiled together with the repertoire data. All discovery cohort repertoires had been generated using a single sequencing platform. A separate validation cohort of 90 to 150 different subjects was used in addition to the roughly 670-subject first cohort. Both class I and class II loci were covered by HLA typing, at four-digit resolution.

Library generation was performed with the immunoSEQ multiplex PCR assay. The multiplex PCR relied on a mix of 60 forward primers for TCR Vbeta segments and 13 reverse primers for TCR Jbeta segments. Amplification of the CDR3 region of rearranged TCR beta genes was performed with a multiplex PCR assay on genomic DNA. Amplified TCR beta libraries were sequenced as 87-base-pair reads on the Illumina HiSeq System. Regarding the original processing steps: A later analysis tallied some 79 million unique TCR beta chains across the approximately 670 repertoires, and approximately 12 million of those chains were shared by two or more donors. A nearest-neighbor algorithm error-corrected the raw reads and collapsed the reads into unique sequences, merging closely related sequences to remove PCR and sequencing errors. V, D and J gene segments were assigned by aligning CDR3 sequences to IMGT reference sequences. For a sequence to be retained, a match of at least six nucleotides to both a V gene segment and a J gene segment was required. A rearrangement was called productive if the CDR3 had no stop codons and remained in frame with V and J, and every other rearrangement was called non-productive. Following IMGT convention, CDR3 was defined as the stretch from the second conserved V-encoded cysteine up to the conserved J-encoded phenylalanine. In an earlier analysis of more than 550 of the donors, sequences lacking an unambiguous match to a single V gene segment were excluded. In an earlier analysis of 587 of the donors, V segments were called functional above 56.7% productive rearrangements and were called segregating when the between-donor standard deviation exceeded 5%. To diagnose cytomegalovirus status from the catalog of TCR beta chain sequences, a statistical classification framework was built. V and J gene assignment, in a later analysis, came from comparing TCR nucleotide sequences with IMGT/GENE-DB human TR gene sequences. A later analysis assigned CDR3 sequences and most-parsimonious VDJ recombination scenarios with the TCRdist pipeline. A later analysis defined each TCR beta chain by its CDR3 amino acid sequence plus V-gene family, and excluded reads lacking a unique V-gene family. To address suspected cross-contamination and a sequencing artifact, a later analysis removed several hundred highly shared, low-generation-probability nucleotide sequences. In a later analysis, a clonal expansion index was calculated for each public chain from normalized within-repertoire ranks of inferred template counts. In a later analysis, generation probabilities were computed with a VDJ recombination model fitted to out-of-frame rearrangements, and the resulting probabilities were checked against IGoR. In a later analysis, TCR-TCR, TCR-HLA and TCR-CMV co-occurrence was scored with hypergeometric tests, and a repertoire-size bias correction was applied to TCR pairs. In a later analysis, false discovery rates were estimated by permuting HLA or CMV assignments 20 times. A later analysis grouped co-occurring TCRs with DBSCAN, adding TCRdist sequence similarity when clustering within HLA-allele-positive subsets. Repertoires with fewer than 30,000 or more than 120,000 public chains were left out of co-occurrence clustering, as were about 5 repertoires with anomalous nucleotide sharing. TCRdb took over this immuneACCESS table, retaining in-frame rearrangements with V and J assigned. Such tables are incomplete; in checked studies, under half of the missing clones stem from an unresolved V gene, and the remainder is unexplained. V, J and clone size were drawn from that table, and D and trimming were deduced from the DNA. The sample data list around 300,000 clones, and under 80% of these were observed just once. The top ten constitute about 2.1% of the sample.

Here is what the overall study found, with its caveats: The classifier was reported to diagnose cytomegalovirus status with high specificity and sensitivity in both the original and validation cohorts. In this cohort, only TCR beta chains were sequenced, and detectable features were limited by the absence of alpha or paired-chain data. In a later analysis, HLA-associated TCR beta chains were found to be more clonally expanded and to have lower generation probabilities than equally common non-associated chains. Because some donors lacked HLA typing at each locus, the association tests relied only on the typed subset. A further reported finding was that TCR beta sequences accurately predicted the HLA-A and HLA-B alleles for most subjects in the first cohort. A cluster of highly shared sequence variants was judged likely to represent a technical artifact of the sequencing pipeline. Correlated functional status among segregating V segments might reflect linkage disequilibrium, but an unknown experimental factor could not be ruled out. Because counts were too low, seventeen rarely observed V segments, including chromosome 9 orphons, were excluded from the earlier analysis of around 640 of the donors. In a later analysis, several top co-occurrence clusters were reported to appear linked to parvovirus B19, influenza, CMV and Epstein-Barr virus. Assigning TCR associations to individual alleles was difficult when HLA alleles, especially DR and DQ, strongly co-occurred. The only immune exposure information available for the cohort was CMV serostatus. The authors suggested that the approach could potentially be extended to other disease states and immunological phenotypes. In a later analysis, the rate of TCR association differed among HLA loci, with DRB1 alleles having the most associated TCRs and HLA-C alleles having the fewest. According to a later analysis, most CMV-associated TCR beta chains appeared to be HLA-restricted, and the HLA associations seemed to be driven largely by CMV exposure. Specific HLA alleles were associated with 16,951 TCR beta sequences at a false discovery rate of 0.05 in a later analysis. An association between a missense DCLRE1C variant and V-gene and J-gene trimming of TCR beta chains was found in a later genetic analysis and replicated in an independent cohort. The study listed approximately 150 TCR beta chains as associated with cytomegalovirus. Most TCR sequences were observed very rarely across donors, whereas some public TCRs were present in many individuals. Compared with the roughly 700-donor mean, donors in an Asian-associated ancestry cluster had fewer N-insertions in productive TCRs, according to a later genetic analysis. In vitro tests confirmed that three of the cytomegalovirus-associated TCR beta chains recognize cytomegalovirus antigens. In an earlier analysis of fewer than 700 of the donors, most TCR beta V segments appeared in productive rearrangements about 87% or about 30% of the time, broadly matching IMGT annotations. Roughly uniform sequencing depth across donors was assumed in presence/absence analyses, although this assumption may not hold.

The cohort consisted of 670 or so healthy bone marrow donors. At the time of sampling, every cohort member was nominally healthy, though immune exposures that went unrecorded were likely present. The donor tested CMV seronegative and was one of the 352 seronegative cohort members. Every donor gave a peripheral blood sample, and the peripheral blood mononuclear cells from that sample were used for TCR beta sequencing. The Qiagen DNeasy Blood Extraction Kit was used to extract genomic DNA from the blood cell samples. The TCR originated in a female donor in good health and CMV-seronegative. Input material: PBMCs.

The DNA reads as follows: TGTGCCAGCAGTGAGGGAGAGACGGTCCGCGCGTCCTACGAGCAGTACTTC. The translation is CASSEGETVRASYEQYF. This receptor chain uses TRBV6-1 and TRBJ2-7; matching of 5 bases hints at TRBD2 as the D gene. Taken from cysteine to phenylalanine, the CDR3 has 17 residues. Solely the CDR3 DNA is kept, with 51 bases framed from the first base. Based on the germline V gene, the CDR1 and CDR2 sequences are MNHNS and SASEGT. V is clipped by 3 bases and J by 1 base, and the sequence between their germline boundaries is 19 bases long.